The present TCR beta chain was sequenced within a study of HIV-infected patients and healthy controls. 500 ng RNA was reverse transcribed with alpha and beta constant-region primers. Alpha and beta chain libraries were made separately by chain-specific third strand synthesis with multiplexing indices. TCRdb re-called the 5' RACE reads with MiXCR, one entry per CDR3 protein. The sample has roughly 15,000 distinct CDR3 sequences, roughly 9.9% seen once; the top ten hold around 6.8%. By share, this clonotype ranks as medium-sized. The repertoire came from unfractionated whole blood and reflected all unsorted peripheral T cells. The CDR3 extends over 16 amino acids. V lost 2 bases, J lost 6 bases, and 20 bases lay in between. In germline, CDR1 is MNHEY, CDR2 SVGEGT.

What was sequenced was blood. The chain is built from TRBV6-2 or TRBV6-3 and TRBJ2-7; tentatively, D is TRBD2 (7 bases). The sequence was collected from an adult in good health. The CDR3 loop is CASSYAPGDTGGEQYF. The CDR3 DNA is TGTGCCAGCAGTTACGCCCCAGGGGACACGGGAGGCGAGCAGTACTTC.